The present TCR beta chain was sequenced within a study of shared clonotypes between healthy human individuals. Study overall: Three plates each covered CD4 naive and memory; CD8 naive two, CD8 memory one.

The method was immunoSEQ multiplex PCR; TCRdb's version includes in-frame clones alone and lacks a portion of them. Of approximately 530,000 clones listed, approximately 95% are singletons. Notes on this clone: Its antigen is as yet unknown.

V was pared by 2 bases and J by 14 bases, with 13 bases of the junction left unmatched. Germline values: CDR1 LNHNV, CDR2 YYDKDF (reference sequence). CDR3 length: 16 amino acids. Study-level points and caveats: Naive subsets, compared against memory subsets, generally had larger estimated richness values.

The donors were adults (healthy and HIV-negative) with no recent acute infections or vaccinations. Both subsets, CD45RA+ naive and CD45RA-negative memory, were split from the CD4+ cells. The rearrangement joins TRBV15 to TRBJ2-1; 12 bases are a match to TRBD2. Sequenced sample: naive CD4+ T cells sorted from blood. Noted subset: CD45RA+ positively selected. The TCR originated in a woman in her thirties in good health. The CDR3 coding sequence is TGTGCCACCAGCAGAAATAGGACTAGCGGGATCTTCGCGGAGTTCTTC. Its protein is CATSRNRTSGIFAEFF.